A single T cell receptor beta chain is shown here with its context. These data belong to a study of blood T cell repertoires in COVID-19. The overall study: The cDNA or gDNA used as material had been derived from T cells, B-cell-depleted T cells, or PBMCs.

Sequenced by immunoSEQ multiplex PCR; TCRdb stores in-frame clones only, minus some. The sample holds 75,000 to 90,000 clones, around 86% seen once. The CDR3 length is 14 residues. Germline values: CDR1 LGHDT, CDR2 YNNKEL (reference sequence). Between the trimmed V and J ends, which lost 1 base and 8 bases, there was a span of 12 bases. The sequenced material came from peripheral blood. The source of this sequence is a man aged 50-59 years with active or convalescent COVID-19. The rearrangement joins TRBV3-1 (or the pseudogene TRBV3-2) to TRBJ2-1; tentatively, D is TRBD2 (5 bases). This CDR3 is CASSQAGYADEQFF. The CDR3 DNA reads TGTGCCAGCAGCCAAGCGGGGTATGCCGATGAGCAGTTCTTC.